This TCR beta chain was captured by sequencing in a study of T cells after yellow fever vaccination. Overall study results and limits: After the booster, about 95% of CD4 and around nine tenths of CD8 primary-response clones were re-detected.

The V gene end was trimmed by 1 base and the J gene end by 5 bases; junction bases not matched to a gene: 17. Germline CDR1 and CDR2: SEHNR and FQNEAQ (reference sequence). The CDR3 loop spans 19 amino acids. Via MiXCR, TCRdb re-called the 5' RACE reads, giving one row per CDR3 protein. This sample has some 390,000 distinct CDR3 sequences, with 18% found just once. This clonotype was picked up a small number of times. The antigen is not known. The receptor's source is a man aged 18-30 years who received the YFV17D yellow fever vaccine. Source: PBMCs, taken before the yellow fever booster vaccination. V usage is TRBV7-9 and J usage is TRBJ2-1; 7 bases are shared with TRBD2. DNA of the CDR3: TGTGCCAGCAGCTTAGGGGGAGGGGCAGGGACCCAAAGAGACAATGAGCAGTTCTTC. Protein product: CASSLGGGAGTQRDNEQFF.